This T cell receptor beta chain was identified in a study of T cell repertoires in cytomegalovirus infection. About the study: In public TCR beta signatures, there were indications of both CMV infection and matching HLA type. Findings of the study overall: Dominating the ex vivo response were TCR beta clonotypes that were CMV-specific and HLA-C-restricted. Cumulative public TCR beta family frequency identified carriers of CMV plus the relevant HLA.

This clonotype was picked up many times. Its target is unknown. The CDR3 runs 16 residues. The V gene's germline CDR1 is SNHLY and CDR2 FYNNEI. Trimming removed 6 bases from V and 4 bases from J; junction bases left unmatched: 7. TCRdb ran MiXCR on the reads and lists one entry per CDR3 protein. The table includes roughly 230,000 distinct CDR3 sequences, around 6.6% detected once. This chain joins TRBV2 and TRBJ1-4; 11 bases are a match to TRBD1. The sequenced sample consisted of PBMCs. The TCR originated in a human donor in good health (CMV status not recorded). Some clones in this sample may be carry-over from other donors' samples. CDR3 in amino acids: CASSAGQGGLNEKLFF. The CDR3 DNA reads TGTGCCAGCAGCGCGGGACAGGGGGGTCTTAATGAAAAACTGTTTTTT.